Only a few counts were recorded for the clone carrying this T cell receptor beta chain. What it binds is unknown. This sample was taken from a study of T-cell reconstitution after alpha-beta-depleted transplantation in children. Points from the study as a whole: T-cell numbers and diversity, one year after transplant, stemmed largely from T cells that were newly produced. About two months after transplant, alpha-beta T cells reportedly came from several hundred expanded graft clones. At day 60, the high TCRbeta diversity found in some patients originated from recipient T cells and thymic progenitors that had survived.

During its preparation, the TCRbeta library received unique molecular identifiers. Via MiXCR, TCRdb re-called the PCR reads, giving one row per CDR3 protein. The top ten hold 11% to 15% of the sample, which has fewer than 550,000 distinct CDR3 sequences, roughly 10% seen once. Germline loops: CDR1 MNHEY, CDR2 SVGEGT. V lost 6 bases to trimming and J lost 2 bases, with 13 bases between them. The CDR3 is made up of 14 amino acids. The sequences come from PBMCs, mostly from graft donor cells, collected 180 days after TCRalphabeta/CD19-depleted stem cell transplant. This sequence originates from a female patient aged 2-9 years who had a stem cell transplant for aplastic anemia, so the T cells may come from the graft donor. The rearrangement links TRBV6-2 or TRBV6-3 to TRBJ1-1; unclear D gene. CDR3 amino acids: CASSRTTDNTEAFF. Here the CDR3 DNA reads TGTGCCAGCAGCCGCACCACAGATAACACTGAAGCTTTCTTT.